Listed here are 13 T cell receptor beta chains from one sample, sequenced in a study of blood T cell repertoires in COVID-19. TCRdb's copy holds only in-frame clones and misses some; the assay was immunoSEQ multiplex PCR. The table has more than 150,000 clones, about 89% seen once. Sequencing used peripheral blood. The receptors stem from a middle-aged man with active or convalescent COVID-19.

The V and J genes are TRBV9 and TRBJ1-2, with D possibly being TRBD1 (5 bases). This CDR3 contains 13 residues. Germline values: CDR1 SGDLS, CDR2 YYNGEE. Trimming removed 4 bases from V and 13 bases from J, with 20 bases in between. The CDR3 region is CASSPAGRWLGTF. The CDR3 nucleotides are TGTGCCAGCAGCCCAGCGGGACGATGGCTTGGCACCTTC.

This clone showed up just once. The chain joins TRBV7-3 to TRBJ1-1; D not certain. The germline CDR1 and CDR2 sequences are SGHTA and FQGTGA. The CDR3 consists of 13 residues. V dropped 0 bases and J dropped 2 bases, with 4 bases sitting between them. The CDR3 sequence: CASSLTLNTEAFF. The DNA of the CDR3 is TGTGCCAGCAGCTTAACGTTAAACACTGAAGCTTTCTTT.

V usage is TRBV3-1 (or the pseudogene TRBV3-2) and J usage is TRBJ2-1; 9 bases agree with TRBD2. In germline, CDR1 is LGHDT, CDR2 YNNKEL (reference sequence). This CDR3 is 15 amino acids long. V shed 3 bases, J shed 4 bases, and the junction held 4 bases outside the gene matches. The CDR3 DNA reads TGTGCCAGCAGCCAGCGGGGGGGCCAGTACAATGAGCAGTTCTTC. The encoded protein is CASSQRGGQYNEQFF.

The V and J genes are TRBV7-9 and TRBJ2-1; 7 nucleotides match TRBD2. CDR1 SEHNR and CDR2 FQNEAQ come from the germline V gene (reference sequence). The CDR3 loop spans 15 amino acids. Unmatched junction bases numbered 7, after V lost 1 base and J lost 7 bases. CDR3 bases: TGTGCCAGCAGCTTAGGGGCGGGGGTCGTGAATGAGCAGTTCTTC. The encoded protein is CASSLGAGVVNEQFF.

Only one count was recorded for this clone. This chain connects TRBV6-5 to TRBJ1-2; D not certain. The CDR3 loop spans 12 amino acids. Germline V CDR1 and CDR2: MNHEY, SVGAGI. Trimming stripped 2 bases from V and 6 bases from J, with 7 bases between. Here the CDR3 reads CASSYRNNGYTF. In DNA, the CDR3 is TGTGCCAGCAGTTACCGAAACAATGGCTACACCTTC.

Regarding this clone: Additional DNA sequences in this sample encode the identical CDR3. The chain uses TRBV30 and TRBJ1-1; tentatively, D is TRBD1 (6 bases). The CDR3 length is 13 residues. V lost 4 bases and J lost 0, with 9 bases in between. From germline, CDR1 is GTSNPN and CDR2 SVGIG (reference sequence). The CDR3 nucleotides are TGTGCCTGGACGGGACAAATGAACACTGAAGCTTTCTTT. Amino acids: CAWTGQMNTEAFF.

CDR3 sequence reads: CASSLDGTGGGTDTQYF. Here the CDR3 DNA reads TGCGCCAGCAGCTTGGATGGGACAGGGGGAGGCACAGATACGCAGTATTTT. The chain couples TRBV5-1 to TRBJ2-3, with 11 bases matching TRBD1. This CDR3 region has 17 residues. V lost 0 bases and J lost 1; bases outside the gene matches: 4. Germline lookup yields CDR1 SGHRS and CDR2 YFSETQ.

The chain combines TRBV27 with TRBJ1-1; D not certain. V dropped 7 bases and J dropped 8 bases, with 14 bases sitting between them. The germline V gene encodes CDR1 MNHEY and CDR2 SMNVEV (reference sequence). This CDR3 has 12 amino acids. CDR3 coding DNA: TGTGCCAGCACCCCGGCTCGAGGGGAAGCTTTCTTT. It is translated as CASTPARGEAFF.

This CDR3 is CASSETNRGKGYTF. The CDR3 nucleotides are TGTGCCAGCAGTGAAACGAACAGGGGGAAGGGCTACACCTTC. The chain links TRBV6-1 to TRBJ1-2, with 8 positions matching TRBD1. Germline V gives CDR1 MNHNS, CDR2 SASEGT. V trimming: 2 bases; J trimming: 8 bases; junction bases outside the gene matches: 7. This CDR3 is 14 amino acids long.

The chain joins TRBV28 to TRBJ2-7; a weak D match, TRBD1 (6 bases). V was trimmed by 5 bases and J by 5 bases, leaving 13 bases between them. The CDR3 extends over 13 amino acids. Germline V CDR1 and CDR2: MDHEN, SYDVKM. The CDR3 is CASSIWDTDEQYF. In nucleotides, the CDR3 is TGTGCCAGCAGTATTTGGGACACCGACGAGCAGTACTTC.

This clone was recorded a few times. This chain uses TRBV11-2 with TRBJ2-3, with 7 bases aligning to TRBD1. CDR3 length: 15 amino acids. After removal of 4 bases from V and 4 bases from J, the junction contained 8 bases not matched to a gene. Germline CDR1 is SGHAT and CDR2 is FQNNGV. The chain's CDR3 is CASSSYRGRADTQYF. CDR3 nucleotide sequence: TGTGCCAGCAGCTCCTACAGGGGTAGGGCAGATACGCAGTATTTT.

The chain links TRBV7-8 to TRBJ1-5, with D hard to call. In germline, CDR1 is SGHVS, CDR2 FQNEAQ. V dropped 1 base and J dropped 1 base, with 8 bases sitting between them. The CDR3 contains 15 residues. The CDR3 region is CASSLDGKSNQPQHF. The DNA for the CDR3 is TGTGCCAGCAGCTTAGACGGGAAGAGCAATCAGCCCCAGCATTTT.

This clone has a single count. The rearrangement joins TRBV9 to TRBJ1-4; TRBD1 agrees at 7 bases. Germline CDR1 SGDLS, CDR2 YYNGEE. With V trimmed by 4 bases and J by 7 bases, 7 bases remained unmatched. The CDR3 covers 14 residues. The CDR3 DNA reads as TGTGCCAGCAGCCAGGGACAGCGGAGTGAAAAACTGTTTTTT. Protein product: CASSQGQRSEKLFF.